These T cell receptor beta chains were read from a single sample in a study of T cells in Graves' hyperthyroidism and ophthalmopathy. A single record per CDR3 protein comes from TCRdb applying MiXCR to the multiplex PCR reads. The sample holds 600,000 to 650,000 distinct CDR3 sequences, around 15% seen once. Material for sequencing was blood. The receptors here all came from a woman aged 25 to 39 with Graves' hyperthyroidism. The CDR3 runs from the conserved cysteine through the conserved F or W. Each record gives: J gene, V gene, D gene, clone size, CDR3 DNA, CDR3 protein. The D gene is left open where the match is weak. Where a row states a size, it is once, few, many or the class of an expanded clone; other rows omit it.

TRBJ2-7,TRBV20-1,TRBD2,many,TGCAGTGCTAGCCTGTCTAGCGGGACGCTGCCCTCCTACGAGCAGTACTTC,CSASLSSGTLPSYEQYF
TRBJ2-1,TRBV27,NA,NA,TGTGCCAGCACTTACGGGAGTTCCTACAATGAGCAGTTCTTC,CASTYGSSYNEQFF
TRBJ2-1,TRBV11-2,TRBD1,many,TGTGCCAGCAGCCCTGGGACAGGGGGCCATGAGCAGTTCTTC,CASSPGTGGHEQFF
TRBJ2-1,TRBV12-3/TRBV12-4,NA,many,TGTGCCAGCACCAAAGCTGGACAGAATGAGCAGTTCTTC,CASTKAGQNEQFF
TRBJ2-7,TRBV28,TRBD1,few,TGTGCCAGCTTCCTGACAGGGAATGAGCAGTACTTC,CASFLTGNEQYF
TRBJ2-1,TRBV6-1,NA,few,TGTGCCAGCAGTGAACCGCGGGGCTCCTACAATGAGCAGTTCTTC,CASSEPRGSYNEQFF
TRBJ1-6,TRBV28,TRBD1,many,TGTGCCAGCAGCACCGACAGGGCCCCTGTGTCACCCCTCCACTTT,CASSTDRAPVSPLHF
TRBJ2-1,TRBV24-1,NA,few,TGTGCCACCAGTGATTTATCCGCCCAGGGACGAGACAATGAGCAGTTCTTC,CATSDLSAQGRDNEQFF
TRBJ2-7,TRBV12-3/TRBV12-4,NA,many,TGTGCCAGCAGTTTAGATCGGTCCTCCTACGAGCAGTACTTC,CASSLDRSSYEQYF
TRBJ2-1,TRBV5-5,NA,few,TGTGCCAGCAGCCGGCGGGTGCGCGAGCAGTTCTTC,CASSRRVREQFF
TRBJ2-5,TRBV2,NA,many,TGTGCCAGCAGTGAGAACCAGGGCCGGTACTTC,CASSENQGRYF
TRBJ2-7,TRBV12-3/TRBV12-4,NA,NA,TGTGCCAGCAGTTTAATGTGGCCAGAGCCGTACGAGCAGTACTTC,CASSLMWPEPYEQYF
TRBJ2-5,TRBV9,TRBD2,many,TGTGCCAGCAGCGTAGGTAGCGGGAGGTCCCAGTACTTC,CASSVGSGRSQYF
TRBJ2-1,TRBV6-2/TRBV6-3,TRBD2,NA,TGTGCCAGCAGCCAGGGACTAGCGGGAGTGTATGAGCAGTTCTTC,CASSQGLAGVYEQFF
TRBJ1-1,TRBV30,NA,NA,TGTGCCTCAACCCGCCGGGGGATCGCTGAAGCTTTCTTT,CASTRRGIAEAFF
TRBJ1-1,TRBV28,NA,few,TGTGCCAGCAGTTTACCCCTGGGGGCCACTGAAGCTTTCTTT,CASSLPLGATEAFF
TRBJ1-5,TRBV20-1,TRBD1,NA,TGCAGTGCTAGTACCGGGACAGTCGGAATGCAGCCCCAGCATTTT,CSASTGTVGMQPQHF
TRBJ1-2,TRBV30,NA,many,TGTGCCTGGATCTGGGGGCGAAGTCTCGGCTACACCTTC,CAWIWGRSLGYTF